The rows below give T cell receptor beta chains drawn from one sample of a study of OX40 agonist ivuxolimab in advanced cancers. Profiling relied on immunoSEQ multiplex PCR, and the TCRdb table lists in-frame clones only, not all of them. The repertoire has roughly 48,000 clones, around 84% of them found once; the top ten carry roughly 9.9%. The specimen comprised CD4+ or CD8+ T cells sorted from blood, sampled in a trial of the OX40 agonist ivuxolimab. The source of these receptors is an adult with an advanced solid tumor such as melanoma, head and neck, liver or kidney cancer. The CDR3 runs from the conserved cysteine through the conserved F or W. Each record gives: D gene, J gene, clone size, V gene, CDR3 DNA, CDR3 protein. A D gene is named only where the DNA matches it firmly. For some rows the clone size is stated as once, few or many, or as a class when expanded; others skip it.

D gene: .
J gene: TRBJ2-1
clone size: .
V gene: TRBV6-1
CDR3 DNA: TGTGCCAGCAGTGACGCTGGGACACCCTACAATGAGCAGTTCTTC
CDR3 protein: CASSDAGTPYNEQFF

D gene: .
J gene: TRBJ1-1
clone size: .
V gene: TRBV11-2
CDR3 DNA: TGTGCCAGCAGCTTCTTGGGAGGGACTGAAGCTTTCTTT
CDR3 protein: CASSFLGGTEAFF

D gene: .
J gene: TRBJ1-5
clone size: .
V gene: TRBV5-1
CDR3 DNA: TGCGCCAGCCTTGAGGCACGATCAGTTAGCAATCAGCCCCAGCATTTT
CDR3 protein: CASLEARSVSNQPQHF

D gene: .
J gene: TRBJ1-5
clone size: .
V gene: TRBV6-6
CDR3 DNA: TGTGCCAGCAGTTACACCGGGGATCAGCCCCAGCATTTT
CDR3 protein: CASSYTGDQPQHF

D gene: .
J gene: TRBJ2-3
clone size: .
V gene: TRBV7-6
CDR3 DNA: TGTGCCAGCAGCGGAAGACAGGCCAGCACAGATACGCAGTATTTT
CDR3 protein: CASSGRQASTDTQYF

D gene: TRBD2
J gene: TRBJ2-7
clone size: once
V gene: TRBV15
CDR3 DNA: TGTGCCACCAGCAGAGATTCGTTTACTAGCGGGAGTAATAGTCTAGACGAGCAGTACTTC
CDR3 protein: CATSRDSFTSGSNSLDEQYF

D gene: .
J gene: TRBJ2-7
clone size: .
V gene: TRBV23-1
CDR3 DNA: TGCGCCAGCAGTCAATTGCCTTCCGAGCAGTACTTC
CDR3 protein: CASSQLPSEQYF

D gene: TRBD2
J gene: TRBJ2-3
clone size: .
V gene: TRBV29-1
CDR3 DNA: TGCAGCGTAAATAGCGGGAGGGCCCTTCCAGATACGCAGTATTTT
CDR3 protein: CSVNSGRALPDTQYF

D gene: .
J gene: TRBJ2-6
clone size: .
V gene: TRBV5-1
CDR3 DNA: TGCGCCAGCAGCTCTGGGGGGACATACAGCTCTGGGGCCAACGTCCTGACTTTC
CDR3 protein: CASSSGGTYSSGANVLTF

D gene: .
J gene: TRBJ2-2
clone size: .
V gene: TRBV4-1
CDR3 DNA: TGCGCCAGCAGCCAAGCAGACAGACGCACCGGGGAGCTGTTTTTT
CDR3 protein: CASSQADRRTGELFF

D gene: TRBD1
J gene: TRBJ1-2
clone size: .
V gene: TRBV5-1
CDR3 DNA: TGCGCCAGCAGCCCTGGACAGGGGCAGTTTGATGGCTACACCTTC
CDR3 protein: CASSPGQGQFDGYTF

D gene: .
J gene: TRBJ2-7
clone size: .
V gene: TRBV11-2
CDR3 DNA: TGTGCCAGCAGCTTATCCCAGGGCAGCGACGAGCAGTACTTC
CDR3 protein: CASSLSQGSDEQYF

D gene: .
J gene: TRBJ1-1
clone size: .
V gene: TRBV29-1
CDR3 DNA: TGCAGCGCTGGAGGTGAAGCTTTCTTT
CDR3 protein: CSAGGEAFF

D gene: .
J gene: TRBJ1-1
clone size: .
V gene: TRBV27
CDR3 DNA: TGTGCCAGCAGTCGTTGGGGCCCGGACACTGAAGCTTTCTTT
CDR3 protein: CASSRWGPDTEAFF

D gene: TRBD1
J gene: TRBJ1-5
clone size: .
V gene: TRBV30
CDR3 DNA: TGTGCCTGGACCCAGACAGGGATCGGTCAGCCCCAGCATTTT
CDR3 protein: CAWTQTGIGQPQHF

D gene: .
J gene: TRBJ2-5
clone size: once
V gene: TRBV25-1
CDR3 DNA: TGTGCCAGCAGTGAATTCGACGCAGGGGAGACCCAGTACTTC
CDR3 protein: CASSEFDAGETQYF

D gene: .
J gene: TRBJ1-2
clone size: .
V gene: TRBV25-1
CDR3 DNA: TGTGCCAGCAGTGAATTCACAGAACCCTATGGCTACACCTTC
CDR3 protein: CASSEFTEPYGYTF

D gene: TRBD2
J gene: TRBJ2-2
clone size: once
V gene: TRBV6-6
CDR3 DNA: TGTGCCAGCAGGCATAGCGGGAGCACCGGGGAGCTGTTTTTT
CDR3 protein: CASRHSGSTGELFF

D gene: .
J gene: TRBJ2-7
clone size: .
V gene: TRBV28
CDR3 DNA: TGTGCCAGCACGCCCCGTGGCGGTACCTACGAGCAGTACTTC
CDR3 protein: CASTPRGGTYEQYF

D gene: TRBD2
J gene: TRBJ2-1
clone size: .
V gene: TRBV15
CDR3 DNA: TGTGCCACCAGCAGGGGGGGGAATGAGCAGTTCTTC
CDR3 protein: CATSRGGNEQFF

D gene: TRBD2
J gene: TRBJ2-1
clone size: .
V gene: TRBV7-3
CDR3 DNA: TGTGCCAGCAGCCCCTCCCCGGGACTAGCGGGAAATGAGCAGTTCTTC
CDR3 protein: CASSPSPGLAGNEQFF

D gene: TRBD1
J gene: TRBJ1-5
clone size: .
V gene: TRBV19
CDR3 DNA: TGTGCCAGTAAGGACAGGGACAATCAGCCCCAGCATTTT
CDR3 protein: CASKDRDNQPQHF

D gene: TRBD1
J gene: TRBJ1-5
clone size: .
V gene: TRBV5-4
CDR3 DNA: TGTGCCAGCAGCCAGCGGACAGGGTACCAGCCCCAGCATTTT
CDR3 protein: CASSQRTGYQPQHF

D gene: .
J gene: TRBJ2-2
clone size: .
V gene: TRBV6-1
CDR3 DNA: TGTGCCAGCAGTGTTCTCGGGAGCCGGACCGGGGAGCTGTTTTTT
CDR3 protein: CASSVLGSRTGELFF

D gene: .
J gene: TRBJ2-3
clone size: once
V gene: TRBV14
CDR3 DNA: TGTGCCAGCAGCCCCCCGGGCCAAGGGGCTCCCACAGATACGCAGTATTTT
CDR3 protein: CASSPPGQGAPTDTQYF

D gene: .
J gene: TRBJ1-1
clone size: .
V gene: TRBV7-8
CDR3 DNA: TGTGCCAGCAGCTCCGCCCGAGGGCCGAACACTGAAGCTTTCTTT
CDR3 protein: CASSSARGPNTEAFF

D gene: TRBD2
J gene: TRBJ2-1
clone size: .
V gene: TRBV5-1
CDR3 DNA: TGCGCCAGCAGCTCCTCCCCGGGTAGGGGAGGGAACAATGAGCAGTTCTTC
CDR3 protein: CASSSSPGRGGNNEQFF

D gene: .
J gene: TRBJ2-4
clone size: .
V gene: TRBV7-9
CDR3 DNA: TGTGCCAGCAGCCAGGGATCTCTAGCCAAAAACATTCAGTACTTC
CDR3 protein: CASSQGSLAKNIQYF

D gene: .
J gene: TRBJ2-2
clone size: .
V gene: TRBV28
CDR3 DNA: TGTGCCAGCAGTTTAGGGCAGTCGTCCGGGGAGCTGTTTTTT
CDR3 protein: CASSLGQSSGELFF

D gene: .
J gene: TRBJ1-2
clone size: few
V gene: TRBV12-2
CDR3 DNA: TGTGCAAGTCGGTCTAAATCCCCCACCCACTTTTGCCCGTCATTGTATGGCTACACCTTC
CDR3 protein: CASRSKSPTHFCPSLYGYTF

D gene: .
J gene: TRBJ1-4
clone size: once
V gene: TRBV14
CDR3 DNA: TGTGCCAGCAGCCCAGCGGACGGAGCGAATGAAAAACTGTTTTTT
CDR3 protein: CASSPADGANEKLFF

D gene: TRBD1
J gene: TRBJ2-1
clone size: .
V gene: TRBV11-3
CDR3 DNA: TGTGCCAGCAGCTTAGACGGGACAGTATACAATGAGCAGTTCTTC
CDR3 protein: CASSLDGTVYNEQFF

D gene: .
J gene: TRBJ2-1
clone size: .
V gene: TRBV5-6
CDR3 DNA: TGTGCCAGCAGCTTGGTTCGGCTATCGTCCTACAATGAGCAGTTCTTC
CDR3 protein: CASSLVRLSSYNEQFF

D gene: .
J gene: TRBJ1-4
clone size: .
V gene: TRBV5-4
CDR3 DNA: TGTGCCAGCAGCATCTCAGGGAGAGTGGATAATGAAAAACTGTTTTTT
CDR3 protein: CASSISGRVDNEKLFF

D gene: .
J gene: TRBJ1-2
clone size: .
V gene: TRBV18
CDR3 DNA: TGTGCCAGCTCACCTTCGGACTATGGCTACACCTTC
CDR3 protein: CASSPSDYGYTF

D gene: .
J gene: TRBJ2-5
clone size: .
V gene: TRBV10-2
CDR3 DNA: TGCGCCAGCAGCGCCCCAAGTAGGGGCGGGGAGACCCAGTACTTC
CDR3 protein: CASSAPSRGGETQYF

D gene: TRBD2
J gene: TRBJ2-1
clone size: .
V gene: TRBV18
CDR3 DNA: TGTGCCAGCTCACCACCGGGACTAGCGGTTTCGAATGAGCAGTTCTTC
CDR3 protein: CASSPPGLAVSNEQFF

D gene: .
J gene: TRBJ2-7
clone size: .
V gene: TRBV15
CDR3 DNA: TGTGCCACCAGCACCCAGGTAGGGGGATTAGACGAGCAGTACTTC
CDR3 protein: CATSTQVGGLDEQYF

D gene: .
J gene: TRBJ2-7
clone size: .
V gene: TRBV29-1
CDR3 DNA: TGCAGCGTTGAATCGGCTAGCTACGAGCAGTACTTC
CDR3 protein: CSVESASYEQYF

D gene: .
J gene: TRBJ1-1
clone size: .
V gene: TRBV14
CDR3 DNA: TGTGCCAGCAGCCAAGAACTGGGAACCATGAACACTGAAGCTTTCTTT
CDR3 protein: CASSQELGTMNTEAFF

D gene: TRBD1
J gene: TRBJ1-5
clone size: .
V gene: TRBV7-2
CDR3 DNA: TGTGCCAGCAGCTCCGGGACAGGCAAAGATCAGCCCCAGCATTTT
CDR3 protein: CASSSGTGKDQPQHF

D gene: .
J gene: TRBJ2-6
clone size: few
V gene: TRBV2
CDR3 DNA: TGTGCCAGCAACCCTGGGGCCAACGTCCTGACTTTC
CDR3 protein: CASNPGANVLTF

D gene: TRBD1
J gene: TRBJ1-1
clone size: .
V gene: TRBV18
CDR3 DNA: TGTGCCAGCTCACCCGGGACAGGGAATGAAGCTTTCTTT
CDR3 protein: CASSPGTGNEAFF

D gene: .
J gene: TRBJ1-6
clone size: .
V gene: TRBV4-1
CDR3 DNA: TGCGCCAGCAGCCAAGCGGGGGGGGCCTATAATTCACCCCTCCACTTT
CDR3 protein: CASSQAGGAYNSPLHF

D gene: TRBD2
J gene: TRBJ2-5
clone size: few
V gene: TRBV7-9
CDR3 DNA: TGTGCCAGCAGCTCGGGACTAGCTTACGAGACCCAGTACTTC
CDR3 protein: CASSSGLAYETQYF

D gene: TRBD1
J gene: TRBJ1-2
clone size: .
V gene: TRBV28
CDR3 DNA: TGTGCCAGCAGTTTATGGGGACAGGGGGCTGGCTACACCTTC
CDR3 protein: CASSLWGQGAGYTF

D gene: TRBD1
J gene: TRBJ1-2
clone size: .
V gene: TRBV5-1
CDR3 DNA: TGCGCCAGCAATCCGACAGGGGGCCTCTATGGCTACACCTTC
CDR3 protein: CASNPTGGLYGYTF

D gene: .
J gene: TRBJ1-3
clone size: .
V gene: TRBV28
CDR3 DNA: TGTGCCAGCCAAGGACAGTTTCGCTCTGGAAACACCATATATTTT
CDR3 protein: CASQGQFRSGNTIYF

D gene: TRBD2
J gene: TRBJ2-1
clone size: .
V gene: TRBV19
CDR3 DNA: TGTGCCAGTAGTATCAACGTTTTGGGTGGGCGGACTACTAGCGGTGAGCAGTTCTTC
CDR3 protein: CASSINVLGGRTTSGEQFF